This T cell receptor (beta chain) was captured in a study of T cells after yellow fever vaccination. CDR1 SGHAT and CDR2 FQDESV come from the germline V gene (reference sequence). The CDR3 contains 13 residues. V dropped 6 bases and J dropped 4 bases, with 12 bases sitting between them. This clonotype has just a few counts. TCRdb processed the 5' RACE reads anew with MiXCR; each CDR3 protein has one entry. The top ten hold roughly a sixth of the sample, which has around 500,000 distinct CDR3 sequences, around a fifth seen once. This sample comprised PBMCs, obtained roughly 20 days after the first yellow fever vaccination. The sequence derives from a man between 18 and 35 years old who received the YFV17D yellow fever vaccine. The rearrangement links TRBV11-1 to TRBJ1-1; D might be TRBD1 (5 bases). In DNA form, the CDR3 reads TGTGCCAGCAGATCAGGGTTGTTCACTGAAGCTTTCTTT. This sequence encodes CASRSGLFTEAFF.